The TCR beta chain described here comes from a study of cytomegalovirus exposure and HLA in healthy donors. Points from the study as a whole: When analyzed later, a missense DCLRE1C variant was found to be linked to TCR beta V- and J-gene trimming. Relative to equally common others, HLA-associated TCR beta chains showed greater clonal expansion in a later analysis. Researchers counted around 160 TCR beta chains as cytomegalovirus-associated.

From germline, CDR1 is MGHRA and CDR2 YSYEKL. With V trimmed by 0 bases and J by 2 bases, 5 bases remained unmatched. This CDR3 has 17 amino acids. About this clone: Its antigen is unknown.

The primer mix had 60 Vbeta and 13 Jbeta primers. Repertoires were generated with immunoSEQ multiplex PCR, while TCRdb's copy carries only in-frame clones and drops some. The sample yields about 200,000 clones, more than 65% seen once. Nominally healthy donors were sampled, though unrecorded immune exposures were likely. This chain links TRBV4-1 with TRBJ1-5; 9 bases agree with TRBD1. Input material: PBMCs. This receptor was obtained from a middle-aged man in good health and CMV-seronegative. The CDR3, as DNA: TGCGCCAGCAGCCAAGACCCGGACAGGGGAGGCAATCAGCCCCAGCATTTT. This translates into CASSQDPDRGGNQPQHF.